This TCR beta chain was sequenced in a study of blood T cell repertoires in COVID-19. Whole-study context: Samples of COVID-19 (acute and convalescent) were obtained from the United States, Italy and Spain. The analysed material was cDNA or gDNA that came from T cells, B-cell-depleted T cells, or PBMCs.

Losses at the gene ends were 7 bases for V and 1 base for J; bases not matched to a gene: 4. CDR1 is SGHNT and CDR2 is YYREEE in the germline V gene (reference sequence). The length of the CDR3 is 13 residues. This clone was detected a few times. Original data processing: Counts of nucleated cells, estimated from reference gene primer amplification, were obtained. Assay: immunoSEQ multiplex PCR; the TCRdb copy retains only in-frame clones and omits some. The D gene and trimming were derived from the DNA, and the V and J assignments and clone size from that table. The sample carries approximately 88,000 clones, 60% to 85% recorded once.

V and J are TRBV5-4 and TRBJ1-2; 7 bases map to TRBD1. The TCR sequence derives from a man in his forties or fifties who had recovered from COVID-19. The sample consisted of peripheral blood. This CDR3 reads CASSGDSNYGYTF. The DNA of the CDR3 is TGTGCCAGCTCCGGGGACAGTAACTATGGCTACACCTTC.